This is a list of T cell receptor beta chains from one sample in a study of shared clonotypes between healthy human individuals. Profiled with immunoSEQ multiplex PCR; TCRdb holds only in-frame clones, not every one. Among roughly 500,000 clones, 76% were seen once, and the ten largest hold approximately 13%. The sequenced sample consisted of PBMCs. Receptors were obtained from a woman aged 40 to 50 in good health. Some clones in this sample may be carry-over from other donors' samples. Both conserved end residues are part of each CDR3. The order of the fields is V gene, J gene, D gene, clone size, CDR3 protein, CDR3 DNA. A D gene is named only where the DNA matches it firmly. Only part of the rows carry a size: once, few, many, or a class if the clone is expanded.

v_gene: TRBV28; j_gene: TRBJ1-2; d_gene: -; abundance: medium-sized; CDR3aa: CASSLARSPAINYGYTF; CDR3nt: TGTGCCAGCAGTTTAGCTCGGTCACCTGCTATTAACTATGGCTACACCTTC
v_gene: TRBV25-1; j_gene: TRBJ2-5; d_gene: TRBD1; abundance: -; CDR3aa: CASSDPGTGRGEAQYF; CDR3nt: TGTGCCAGCAGTGATCCGGGGACAGGGCGGGGAGAGGCCCAGTACTTC
v_gene: TRBV12-5; j_gene: TRBJ2-5; d_gene: -; abundance: -; CDR3aa: CASAFEWGPSDQETQYF; CDR3nt: TGTGCTAGTGCCTTTGAATGGGGGCCCTCCGATCAAGAGACCCAGTACTTC
v_gene: TRBV5-4; j_gene: TRBJ2-7; d_gene: -; abundance: -; CDR3aa: CASSLERVTTGSEQYF; CDR3nt: TGTGCCAGCAGCTTGGAGCGCGTGACTACCGGCTCCGAGCAGTACTTC
v_gene: TRBV4-3; j_gene: TRBJ2-1; d_gene: TRBD2; abundance: -; CDR3aa: CASSQGLTYNEQFF; CDR3nt: TGCGCCAGCAGCCAGGGACTAACCTACAATGAGCAGTTCTTC
v_gene: TRBV29-1; j_gene: TRBJ2-1; d_gene: TRBD1; abundance: -; CDR3aa: CSGSRTGDYNEQFF; CDR3nt: TGCAGTGGTTCGCGGACAGGAGACTACAATGAGCAGTTCTTC
v_gene: TRBV5-1; j_gene: TRBJ1-3; d_gene: -; abundance: -; CDR3aa: CASSLEPQGIVSGNTIYF; CDR3nt: TGCGCCAGCAGCTTGGAACCCCAGGGGATAGTTTCTGGAAACACCATATATTTT
v_gene: TRBV29-1; j_gene: TRBJ2-3; d_gene: -; abundance: -; CDR3aa: CSGSTSTDTQYF; CDR3nt: TGCAGCGGGTCTACAAGCACAGATACGCAGTATTTT
v_gene: TRBV5-8; j_gene: TRBJ2-1; d_gene: TRBD2; abundance: -; CDR3aa: CASSFGTSVYNEQFF; CDR3nt: TGTGCCAGCAGCTTTGGGACTAGCGTATACAATGAGCAGTTCTTC
v_gene: TRBV5-4; j_gene: TRBJ2-3; d_gene: TRBD2; abundance: -; CDR3aa: CASSLNLLAGAGDTQYF; CDR3nt: TGTGCCAGCAGCTTGAATCTGCTAGCGGGAGCAGGGGATACGCAGTATTTT
v_gene: TRBV27; j_gene: TRBJ2-5; d_gene: TRBD1; abundance: -; CDR3aa: CASSPRDRGRETQYF; CDR3nt: TGTGCCAGCAGTCCGCGGGACAGGGGGCGGGAGACCCAGTACTTC
v_gene: TRBV11-2; j_gene: TRBJ2-3; d_gene: -; abundance: -; CDR3aa: CASSLDLGGATDTQYF; CDR3nt: TGTGCCAGCAGCTTAGATCTAGGCGGGGCCACAGATACGCAGTATTTT